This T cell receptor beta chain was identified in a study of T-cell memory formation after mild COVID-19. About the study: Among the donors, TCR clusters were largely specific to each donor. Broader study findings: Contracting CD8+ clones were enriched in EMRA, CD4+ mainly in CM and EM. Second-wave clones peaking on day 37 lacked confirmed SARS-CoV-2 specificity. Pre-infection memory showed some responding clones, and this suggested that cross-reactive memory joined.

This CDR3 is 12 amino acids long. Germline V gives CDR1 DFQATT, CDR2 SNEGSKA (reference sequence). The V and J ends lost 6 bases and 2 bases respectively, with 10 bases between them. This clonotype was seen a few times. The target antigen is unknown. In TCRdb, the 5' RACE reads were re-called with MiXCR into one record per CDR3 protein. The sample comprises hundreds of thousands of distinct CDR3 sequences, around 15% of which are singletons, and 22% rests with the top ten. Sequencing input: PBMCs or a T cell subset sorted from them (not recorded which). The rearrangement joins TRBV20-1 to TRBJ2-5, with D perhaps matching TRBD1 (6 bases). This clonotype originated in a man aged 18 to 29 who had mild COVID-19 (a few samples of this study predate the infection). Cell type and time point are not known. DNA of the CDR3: TGCAGTGCCAAACAGGGACAAGAGACCCAGTACTTC. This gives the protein CSAKQGQETQYF.